These 32 T cell receptor beta chains were sequenced from one sample in a study of T-cell memory formation after mild COVID-19. Using its own MiXCR run on the 5' RACE reads, TCRdb lists one record per CDR3 protein. The sample records 300,000 to 350,000 distinct CDR3 sequences, over 11% being singletons. Sequences were obtained from PBMCs or a T cell subset sorted from them (not recorded which). These receptors were collected from a man between 18 and 35 years old who had mild COVID-19 (a few samples of this study predate the infection). Cell type and time point are not known.

The J gene is TRBJ2-6, the V gene TRBV15; maybe TRBD2 (6 bases). The V gene lost 4 bases and the J gene lost 0 bases, with 10 bases spanning the gap. The CDR3 runs to 16 residues. Germline V lookup: CDR1 LNHNV, CDR2 YYDKDF (reference sequence). The CDR3 protein is CATSTGGTSGANVLTF. CDR3 DNA sequence: TGTGCCACCAGCACCGGAGGGACCTCTGGGGCCAACGTCCTGACTTTC.

This clonotype was seen many times. The chain is built from TRBV13 and TRBJ2-2; unclear D gene. The CDR3 runs 12 residues. Trimming took off 3 bases at V and 7 bases at J, with 6 bases between the two ends. Germline loops: CDR1 PRHDT, CDR2 FYEKMQ (reference sequence). CDR3 sequence: CASSFMGGELFF. CDR3 nucleotide sequence: TGTGCCAGCAGCTTCATGGGCGGGGAGCTGTTTTTT.

This clonotype has just a few counts. This chain connects TRBV7-6 to TRBJ1-6; tentative D call: TRBD1 (5 bases). The length of the CDR3 is 15 residues. V was cut by 2 bases and J by 6 bases, with 11 bases left in between. Per the germline V gene, CDR1 is SGHVS and CDR2 is FNYEAQ. The CDR3 reads CASSLSSGTNSPLHF. In DNA form, the CDR3 reads TGTGCCAGCAGCTTAAGTTCAGGGACTAATTCACCCCTCCACTTT. Complete variable domain (other parts from reference TRBV7-6 and TRBJ1-6): GAGVSQSPRYKVTKRGQDVALRCDPISGHVSLYWYRQALGQGPEFLTYFNYEAQQDKSGLPNDRFSAERPEGSISTLTIQRTEQRDSAMYRCASSLSSGTNSPLHFGNGTRLTVT.

The CDR3 here is CASSRVKNEQFF. CDR3 coding DNA: TGTGCCAGCAGCAGGGTCAAGAATGAGCAGTTCTTC. V is TRBV13 and J is TRBJ2-1, with D unresolved. CDR3 size: 12 residues. Deletions cut 5 bases from V and 7 bases from J, with 9 bases between. Germline assignment: CDR1 PRHDT and CDR2 FYEKMQ (reference sequence).

For this clonotype: The junction and the germline gene differ at one end; a read error may be behind it. This chain joins TRBV12-3 or TRBV12-4 and TRBJ2-1; 9 nucleotides match TRBD1. This CDR3 has 16 amino acids. The CDR3 loop reads CAISPQTGGVYNEQFF. Written as DNA, the CDR3 is TGTGCCATCAGTCCCCAAACAGGGGGCGTCTACAATGAGCAGTTCTTC.

This clonotype was observed at least ten times. This sequence joins TRBV15 and TRBJ2-5; 9 bases agree with TRBD2. Trimming took 3 bases from V and 5 from J; bases not matched to a gene: 10. The CDR3 has 16 amino acids. Germline lookup yields CDR1 LNHNV and CDR2 YYDKDF (reference sequence). The CDR3, as DNA: TGTGCCACCAGCAGGGCCGGGACTAGCCGGGGGGAGACCCAGTACTTC. Translating it yields CATSRAGTSRGETQYF.

The chain joins TRBV9 to TRBJ2-5; weak D call: TRBD2 (6 bases). The CDR3 has 13 amino acids. Germline assignment: CDR1 SGDLS and CDR2 YYNGEE. Trimming took off 3 bases at V and 5 bases at J, with 11 bases between the two ends. The CDR3, as DNA: TGTGCCAGCAGCGGGGGCGGGGTGGAGACCCAGTACTTC. Amino acids: CASSGGGVETQYF.

The CDR3 sequence is CASSGGQGEDTQYF. The CDR3 nucleotides are TGTGCCAGCAGCGGGGGACAGGGTGAAGATACGCAGTATTTT. The chain combines TRBV4-2 with TRBJ2-3; 9 nucleotides line up with TRBD1. With V trimmed by 5 bases and J by 5 bases, 5 bases remained unmatched. Germline CDR1 LGHNA, CDR2 YNFKEQ. The CDR3 is made up of 14 amino acids.

This clonotype was detected many times. The chain uses TRBV5-5 and TRBJ2-2; D gene unclear. Germline V gene lookup returns CDR1 SGHKS and CDR2 YYEKEE (reference sequence). This CDR3 spans 16 amino acids. V lost 0 bases, J lost 2 bases, and 11 bases lay in between. CDR3 sequence (DNA): TGTGCCAGCAGCTTGGCCGACTTTTTTAACACCGGGGAGCTGTTTTTT. It specifies CASSLADFFNTGELFF. Full variable domain (outside the CDR3, taken from reference TRBV5-5 and TRBJ2-2): DAGVTQSPTHLIKTRGQQVTLRCSPISGHKSVSWYQQVLGQGPQFIFQYYEKEERGRGNFPDRFSARQFPNYSSELNVNALLLGDSALYLCASSLADFFNTGELFFGEGSRLTVL.

The chain uses TRBV5-1 and TRBJ2-3, with 7 bases aligning to TRBD2. The CDR3 runs to 16 residues. V shed 4 bases and J 2 bases; nucleotides not matched to a gene: 10. Per the germline V gene, CDR1 is SGHRS and CDR2 is YFSETQ. Here the CDR3 reads CASSIPLADYTDTQYF. CDR3 sequence (DNA): TGCGCCAGCAGCATCCCGCTAGCGGACTACACAGATACGCAGTATTTT.

The chain links TRBV29-1 to TRBJ1-1; D remains ambiguous. Looked up from germline, CDR1 is SQVTM and CDR2 is ANQGSEA. Trimming cost V 8 bases and J 0 bases, with 7 bases left between them. The CDR3 contains 11 residues. Written as DNA, the CDR3 is TGCAGCCTGGAGGTGAACACTGAAGCTTTCTTT. Translation: CSLEVNTEAFF.

The rearrangement uses TRBV4-1 and TRBJ1-4, with TRBD1 matching over 7 bases. This CDR3 comprises 16 residues. CDR1 and CDR2 (germline): MGHRA, YSYEKL. J lost 0 bases, V lost 4 bases, and 5 bases had no gene match. CDR3 sequence reads: CASSRQGGSTNEKLFF. The DNA for the CDR3 is TGCGCCAGCAGCCGACAGGGAGGGTCAACTAATGAAAAACTGTTTTTT.

The chain uses TRBV25-1 and TRBJ1-3; D may be TRBD1 (6 bases). The CDR3 spans 16 residues. Between the trimmed V and J ends, which lost 4 bases and 4 bases, there was a span of 17 bases. Germline V CDR1 and CDR2: MGHDK, SYGVNS. CDR3 DNA: TGTGCCAGCAGTGCTGGGGGCCTTTTCGCGGGAAACACCATATATTTT. Protein product: CASSAGGLFAGNTIYF.

A few counts support this clonotype. This sequence joins TRBV29-1 and TRBJ2-1, with TRBD2 matching 9 bases. V shed 7 bases and J 8 bases; nucleotides not matched to a gene: 3. CDR3 length: 11 amino acids. Germline V gene data show CDR1 as SQVTM and CDR2 as ANQGSEA. In nucleotides, the CDR3 is TGCAGCGGGGGACTAGCCGATGAGCAGTTCTTC. This translates into CSGGLADEQFF.

The chain links TRBV7-9 to TRBJ1-5; D is possibly TRBD1 (6 bases). CDR1 SEHNR and CDR2 FQNEAQ come from the germline V gene (reference sequence). V was shortened by 4 bases and J by 5 bases, with 9 bases between the two germline ends. This CDR3 has 13 residues. The CDR3 bases are TGTGCCAGCAGCTACAGGGCAGATCAGCCCCAGCATTTT. It yields the protein CASSYRADQPQHF.

The rearrangement links TRBV11-2 to TRBJ2-1; 7 bases map to TRBD1. Germline V lookup: CDR1 SGHAT, CDR2 FQNNGV. The CDR3 extends over 16 amino acids. With 5 bases clipped from V and 9 bases from J, the junction kept 16 bases outside the gene matches. The CDR3 protein is CASSPFLSEGAGEQFF. Written as DNA, the CDR3 is TGTGCCAGCAGCCCCTTCCTCAGCGAGGGGGCTGGTGAGCAGTTCTTC. Full variable domain (outside the CDR3, taken from reference TRBV11-2 and TRBJ2-1): EAGVAQSPRYKIIEKRQSVAFWCNPISGHATLYWYQQILGQGPKLLIQFQNNGVVDDSQLPKDRFSAERLKGVDSTLKIQPAKLEDSAVYLCASSPFLSEGAGEQFFGPGTRLTVL.

The chain has TRBV20-1 and TRBJ1-5; D remains unclear. CDR3 length: 14 residues. V was pared by 3 bases and J by 1 base, with 10 bases between. The germline CDR1 and CDR2 sequences are DFQATT and SNEGSKA (reference sequence). The CDR3 is CSASIIASNQPQHF. In DNA form, the CDR3 reads TGCAGTGCTAGCATCATAGCGAGCAATCAGCCCCAGCATTTT.

In this sample, this clonotype turned up a few times. This sequence joins TRBV27 and TRBJ2-2, with D possibly matching TRBD2 (5 bases). This CDR3 contains 15 residues. The V end was cut by 4 bases, the J end by 2 bases, with 11 bases between. Looked up from germline, CDR1 is MNHEY and CDR2 is SMNVEV (reference sequence). DNA of the CDR3: TGTGCCAGCAGTTATTCCGGGGTTAACACCGGGGAGCTGTTTTTT. Its protein is CASSYSGVNTGELFF.

The chain couples TRBV7-2 to TRBJ2-3; D remains ambiguous. Germline loops: CDR1 SGHTA, CDR2 FQGNSA. V was clipped by 2 bases and J by 1 base, with 10 bases between them. The CDR3 consists of 15 residues. CDR3 amino acids: CASSLIMVGTDTQYF. CDR3 nucleotides: TGTGCCAGCAGCTTAATTATGGTGGGCACAGATACGCAGTATTTT.

This clonotype was found a few times. The chain recombines TRBV20-1 with TRBJ1-2, with D maybe TRBD1 (6 bases). The V gene lost 5 bases and the J gene lost 0 bases, with 16 bases spanning the gap. The germline gives CDR1 DFQATT, CDR2 SNEGSKA (reference sequence). The CDR3 extends over 15 amino acids. The CDR3 protein is CSAFSGTQSNYGYTF. DNA of the CDR3: TGCAGTGCTTTTTCCGGGACACAATCTAACTATGGCTACACCTTC.

This clonotype was counted ten times or more. V is TRBV5-1 and J is TRBJ2-1; weak D call: TRBD2 (5 bases). Germline V CDR1 and CDR2: SGHRS, YFSETQ. V was cut by 3 bases and J by 9 bases, with 7 bases left in between. The CDR3 extends over 11 amino acids. In DNA form, the CDR3 reads TGCGCCAGCAGCTCGACTACTGAGCAGTTCTTC. This sequence encodes CASSSTTEQFF.

This clonotype has just a few counts. The chain is built from TRBV18 and TRBJ2-5; D perhaps matches TRBD2 (6 bases). The germline V and J ends were trimmed by 0 bases and 5 bases, with 13 bases remaining between them. The CDR3 is made up of 15 amino acids. Germline CDR1 is KGHSH and CDR2 is LQKENI. Written as DNA, the CDR3 is TGTGCCAGCTCACCACCGAAGGAGGGGATGGAGACCCAGTACTTC. Amino acids: CASSPPKEGMETQYF.

This clonotype occurred many times. The V call is TRBV6-4, the J call TRBJ2-3; 9 bases are a match to TRBD2. V trimming: 4 bases; J trimming: 3 bases; junction bases outside the gene matches: 5. The CDR3 is 15 residues long. Per the germline V gene, CDR1 is MRHNA and CDR2 is SNTAGT. The CDR3 nucleotides read TGTGCCAGCAGTGCCCTAGCGGGGAGGACAGATACGCAGTATTTT. This codes for CASSALAGRTDTQYF.

The rearrangement links TRBV7-9 to TRBJ1-5; maybe TRBD1 (6 bases). Trimming stripped 1 base from V and 8 bases from J, with 6 bases between. The germline gives CDR1 SEHNR, CDR2 FQNEAQ (reference sequence). CDR3 length: 12 residues. The CDR3 DNA reads as TGTGCCAGCAGCTTAGGGACAGAGCCCCAGCATTTT. Translating it yields CASSLGTEPQHF.

V is TRBV6-5 and J is TRBJ2-2; D is unclear. The CDR3 spans 12 residues. Germline CDR1 and CDR2: MNHEY and SVGAGI. V lost 1 base and J lost 6, with 3 bases in between. The CDR3 DNA sequence: TGTGCCAGCAGTTACTTCTCCGGGGAGCTGTTTTTT. Translation gives CASSYFSGELFF.

This clonotype was counted a few times. In DNA, the CDR3 is TGCGCCAGCAGCCAAGATAGGAGGGGCTCGAACACTGAAGCTTTCTTT. It encodes CASSQDRRGSNTEAFF. The chain combines TRBV4-3 with TRBJ1-1; a possible D gene is TRBD1 (5 bases). The CDR3 totals 16 residues. Germline V CDR1 and CDR2: LGHNA, YSLEER. V gave up 0 bases and J gave up 1 base, with 12 bases separating them.

This clonotype has more than one count but fewer than ten. The gene calls are TRBV3-2 and TRBJ2-5; the table names TRBD1, a call not compared with the DNA. TRBV3-2 is shown as a pseudogene. The CDR3 runs 15 residues. DNA of the CDR3: TGTGCCAGCACCCCAACGCGGACACGACAAGAGACCCAGTACTTC. It encodes CASTPTRTRQETQYF.

The chain has TRBV3-1 and TRBJ2-3; D is possibly TRBD2 (6 bases). The germline V and J ends were trimmed by 1 base and 4 bases, with 18 bases remaining between them. This CDR3 comprises 17 residues. Germline CDR1 LGHDT, CDR2 YNNKEL (reference sequence). CDR3 region: CASSQGTASALPDTQYF. Here the CDR3 DNA reads TGTGCCAGCAGCCAAGGCACCGCTAGCGCCCTTCCAGATACGCAGTATTTT.

The rearrangement links TRBV20-1 to TRBJ2-1, with D uncertain. This CDR3 comprises 16 residues. Trimming took 0 bases from V and 0 from J, leaving 12 bases between them. Germline V gene data show CDR1 as DFQATT and CDR2 as SNEGSKA (reference sequence). The CDR3 spells CSARDLRTSSYNEQFF. CDR3 in DNA: TGCAGTGCTAGAGATCTCCGAACAAGCTCCTACAATGAGCAGTTCTTC.

This clonotype was observed a handful of times. The J gene is TRBJ1-1, the V gene TRBV3-1; no reliable D call. The CDR3 is made up of 14 amino acids. Trimming cost V 3 bases and J 5 bases, with 13 bases left between them. Germline V CDR1 and CDR2: LGHDT, YNNKEL (reference sequence). CDR3 sequence: CASSHPGGRTEAFF. In DNA, the CDR3 is TGTGCCAGCAGCCACCCTGGAGGGAGAACTGAAGCTTTCTTT.

J is TRBJ1-6 and V is TRBV27, with 9 bases that match TRBD1. V lost 6 bases, J lost 10 bases, and 13 bases stayed unmatched. The germline V gene has CDR1 MNHEY and CDR2 SMNVEV (reference sequence). This CDR3 comprises 16 residues. The CDR3 is CASRTEGQGLGSPLHF. DNA of the CDR3: TGTGCCAGCAGGACGGAGGGACAGGGATTAGGATCACCCCTCCACTTT.

This chain connects TRBV12-3 or TRBV12-4 to TRBJ1-2; no clear D gene. Trimming cost V 1 base and J 10 bases, with 13 bases left between them. This CDR3 is 13 amino acids long. The CDR3 DNA reads TGTGCCAGCAGTTTAGGAGAGGCCAGAGCCTACACCTTC. Translated: CASSLGEARAYTF.